This T cell receptor beta chain was captured in a study of T cells in Graves' hyperthyroidism and ophthalmopathy. V dropped 0 bases and J dropped 0 bases, with 6 bases sitting between them. Germline values: CDR1 DFQATT, CDR2 SNEGSKA (reference sequence). This CDR3 spans 15 amino acids. Using RNA transcripts as the source, TCR beta CDR3 regions were amplified. The HTBI primer set was used in a first-round RT-PCR of the TCR CDR3. TCRdb called the multiplex PCR reads again in MiXCR, with one record for every CDR3 protein. The table includes 250,000 or so distinct CDR3 sequences, about a sixth detected once. This clonotype was detected a few times.

The sequence derives from a woman aged 18-29 years with Graves' ophthalmopathy. This sequence joins TRBV20-1 and TRBJ2-6; no clear D. Sequencing was performed on blood. The chain's CDR3 is CSARDWSSGANVLTF. The CDR3 DNA follows: TGCAGTGCTAGAGATTGGAGCTCTGGGGCCAACGTCCTGACTTTC.